This T cell receptor (beta chain) came from a study of cytomegalovirus exposure and HLA in healthy donors. On the study more broadly: Around 80 million unique TCR sequences came from HLA-typed donors in an early release. Regarding the study as a whole: Rates of TCR association differed by HLA locus in a later analysis, with DRB1 highest and HLA-C lowest. In a later analysis, specific HLA alleles were associated with over 15,000 TCR beta sequences at a 0.05 false discovery rate. Segments of the TCR beta V type were, in most cases, productive about 87% or about 30% of the time in an earlier analysis.

The CDR3 loop spans 12 amino acids. CDR1 SEHNR and CDR2 FQNEAQ come from the germline V gene (reference sequence). The PCR used 60 Vbeta and 13 Jbeta primers. Here immunoSEQ multiplex PCR was the method, and the copy in TCRdb shows in-frame clones only, minus some. The table records approximately 150,000 clones, 78% of them present only once. Of note for this clone: The antigen is unknown.

This receptor was taken from a female donor in good health and CMV-seronegative. The sequenced sample was PBMCs. The V call is TRBV7-9, the J call TRBJ2-7; 9 bases align to TRBD2. Here the CDR3 reads CSVTSGTYEQYF. The DNA of the CDR3 is TGTTCCGTGACTAGCGGAACCTACGAGCAGTACTTC.